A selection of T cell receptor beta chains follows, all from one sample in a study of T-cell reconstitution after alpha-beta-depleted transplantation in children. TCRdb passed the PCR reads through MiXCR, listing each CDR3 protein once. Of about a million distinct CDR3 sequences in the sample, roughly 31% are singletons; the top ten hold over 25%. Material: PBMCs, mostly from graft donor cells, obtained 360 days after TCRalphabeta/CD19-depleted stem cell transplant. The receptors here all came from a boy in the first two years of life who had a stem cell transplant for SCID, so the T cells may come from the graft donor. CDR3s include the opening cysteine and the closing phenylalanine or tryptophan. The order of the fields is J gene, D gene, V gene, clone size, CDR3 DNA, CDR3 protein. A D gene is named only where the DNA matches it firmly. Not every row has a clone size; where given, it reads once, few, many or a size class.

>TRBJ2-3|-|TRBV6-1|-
TGTGCCAGCTATAGACCAAGTCGGGACCCAGGCACAGATACGCAGTATTTT
CASYRPSRDPGTDTQYF
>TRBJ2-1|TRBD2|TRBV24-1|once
TGTGCCACCAGTGATGCACCGGGACTAGCGGGGGGCCGCTCCTACAATGAGCAGTTCTTC
CATSDAPGLAGGRSYNEQFF
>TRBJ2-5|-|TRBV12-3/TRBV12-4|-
TGTGCCAGCAGTTTCCAGGGGAACCAAGAGACCCAGTACTTC
CASSFQGNQETQYF
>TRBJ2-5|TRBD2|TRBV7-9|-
TGTGCCAGCAGCGCGGCGGGGGGGAAAGAGACCCAGTACTTC
CASSAAGGKETQYF
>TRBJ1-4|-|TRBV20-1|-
TGCAGTGCTAGTTTGGGGGCGGGGGAAAAACTGTTTTTT
CSASLGAGEKLFF
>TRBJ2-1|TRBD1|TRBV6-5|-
TGTGCCAGCAGTTCCCACAGGGGAAGGTCGGCAAATGAGCAGTTCTTC
CASSSHRGRSANEQFF
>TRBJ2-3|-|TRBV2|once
TGTGCCAGCAGGCACATCGGACTTAGCACAGATACGCAGTATTTT
CASRHIGLSTDTQYF
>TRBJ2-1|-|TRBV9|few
TGTGCCAGCAGCGTACCGATTTTTTCGCCCCAGGATGAGCAGTTCTTC
CASSVPIFSPQDEQFF
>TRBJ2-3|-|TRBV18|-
TGTGCCAGCTCACGCTCGACCCCAAGGACGCAGTATTTT
CASSRSTPRTQYF
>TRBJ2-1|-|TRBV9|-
TGTGCCAGCAGCGTAGGGCCGATGGGGAACAATGAGCAGTTCTTC
CASSVGPMGNNEQFF
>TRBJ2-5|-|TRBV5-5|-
TGTGCCAGCAGCTTGTTCCAGGGTGGAGAGACCCAGTACTTC
CASSLFQGGETQYF
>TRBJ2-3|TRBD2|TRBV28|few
TGTGCCAGCAGTTCTCCTGGGCTAGCGGGGGTTTACCGGGGAGATACGCAGTATTTT
CASSSPGLAGVYRGDTQYF
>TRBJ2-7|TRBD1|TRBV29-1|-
TGCAGCGCCATACCGGGACAGGCCGACTACGAGCAGTACTTC
CSAIPGQADYEQYF